This entry concerns a single TCR beta chain. Its antigen is unknown. The input lacks base qualities; no much larger clone sits a single base away. To prepare the library, the immunoSEQ multiplex PCR assay was applied. In most patients, genomic DNA was isolated using the Qiagen DNeasy Blood and Tissue Kit and sent frozen to Adaptive Biotechnologies for TCR sequencing. Adaptive Biotechnologies carried out high-throughput TCR-beta CDR3 sequencing of genomic DNA for most patients. As for the original processing: Adaptive's ImmunoSEQ software supplied the TCR sequencing data for 18 patients, while MiXCR and VDJtools were used to process a few other patients. To correct CD4 versus CD8 sorting errors, sequences present in both subsets at a frequency ratio below 5:1 were removed. CDR3 nucleotide sequences shared between donor and recipient were removed because their origin could not be assigned. To be classed as alloreactive, a clone needed at least 2-fold expansion over unstimulated cells and a minimum CFSE-low frequency of 0.002% (template counts) or 0.001% (read counts). Clones were considered mappable if detected in sequenced pre-transplant spleen, lymph node, or MLR CFSE-low populations of the donor or recipient. Cumulative frequency of alloreactive clones was calculated as a percentage of all sequences weighted by copy number. TCRdb stores this immuneACCESS table with in-frame sequences only. Part of the clones is absent; in the studies checked, under half of the shortfall reflects unresolved V genes, and no reason is known for the rest. V, J and clone size reflect that table, while D and trimming were determined from the DNA. This sample lists tens of thousands of clones; around 90% were detected once. The ten largest clonotypes hold under 0.4% of the sample.

In the paper's terms, the time point label means: cells obtained before transplantation from donor or recipient. CD3+CD4+ and CD3+CD8+ populations were FACS-sorted from unstimulated pre-transplant donor and recipient cells taken from spleen or lymph nodes. The CDR3 sequence holds 15 residues, the cysteine and phenylalanine included. Left in the record is the CDR3 DNA by itself, 45 bases read in frame from the first base. Sequences SGHNT (CDR1) and YENEEA (CDR2) are obtained from the germline V gene. This sample was included in a study of graft-versus-host responses after intestinal transplantation (dated by TCRdb to the early 2020s). Describing the broader study: Recipients received multivisceral, liver-intestinal, or isolated intestinal transplants. The cohort enrolled 20 to 30 intestinal transplant recipients, one of whom was a retransplant, and 3 patients without pretransplant specimens were excluded. After intestinal transplantation, graft-versus-host and host-versus-graft alloreactive T cell clones in the graft, circulation and bone marrow were tracked using bulk TCR-beta CDR3 sequencing. Every recipient was given anti-thymocyte globulin induction, followed by 2 to 3 years of maintenance tacrolimus and steroids. Donor T cell macrochimerism was defined as a peak of at least 4% donor T cells among recipient peripheral blood mononuclear cells. Samples from a few later patients were sequenced in-house on an Illumina MiSeq with MiXCR processing rather than by the commercial service. To identify alloreactive clones, pre-transplant mixed lymphocyte reaction products were sequenced and compared with unstimulated pre-transplant donor and recipient T cells. Here is what the overall study found, with its caveats: Peak levels of circulating GvH clones were associated with declines in HvG clones early after transplant. Conclusions were limited by the relatively low number and heterogeneity of intestinal transplant patients. In the allografts of patients with donor T cell macrochimerism, GvH to HvG T cell clonal ratios were high. GvH clones turned up in recipient bone marrow, with some appearing earlier in ileal mucosa or blood, a pattern consistent with an intestinal mucosal origin.

The receptor comes from a human donor who was the organ donor for an intestinal transplant. The source was unstimulated CD4+ T cells sorted from spleen or lymph node cells, collected before transplant. In this chain, TRBV11-3 is recombined with TRBJ2-5; TRBD2 lines up with 12 middle nucleotides. The DNA matches TRBJ2-7 better at its end, which makes the J call doubtful. The CDR3 protein sequence reads: CASSPRLAGAYEQYF. The DNA is as follows: TGTGCCAGCAGCCCCAGACTAGCGGGGGCCTACGAGCAGTACTTC.